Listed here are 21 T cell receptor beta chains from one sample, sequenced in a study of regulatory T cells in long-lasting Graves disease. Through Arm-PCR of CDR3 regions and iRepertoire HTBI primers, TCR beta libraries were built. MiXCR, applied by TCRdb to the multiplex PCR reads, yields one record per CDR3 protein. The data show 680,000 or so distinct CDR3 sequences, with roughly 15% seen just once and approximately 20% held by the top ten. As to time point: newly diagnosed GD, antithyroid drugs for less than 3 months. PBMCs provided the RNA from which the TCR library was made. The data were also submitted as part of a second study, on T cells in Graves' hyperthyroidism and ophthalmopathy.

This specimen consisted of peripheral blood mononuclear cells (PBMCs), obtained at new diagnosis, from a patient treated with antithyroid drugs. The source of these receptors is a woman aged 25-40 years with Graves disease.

CDR3 coding DNA: TGTGCCAGCACCCGCAAGGGACTAGAGGTTTACGAGCAGTACTTC. Its translation: CASTRKGLEVYEQYF. The V and J genes are TRBV27 and TRBJ2-7, with 8 positions matching TRBD2. CDR1 and CDR2 (germline): MNHEY, SMNVEV (reference sequence). V was clipped by 7 bases and J by 4 bases; unmatched bases: 12. This CDR3 is 15 amino acids long.

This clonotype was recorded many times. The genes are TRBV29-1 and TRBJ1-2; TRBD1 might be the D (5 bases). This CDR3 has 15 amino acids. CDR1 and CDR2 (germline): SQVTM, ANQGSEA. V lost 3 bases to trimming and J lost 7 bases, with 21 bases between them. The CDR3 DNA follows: TGCAGCGTTGACGCTCCGGCCAGGGTGTACAGTGGCTACACCTTC. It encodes CSVDAPARVYSGYTF.

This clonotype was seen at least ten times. The CDR3 region has the DNA TGCGCCAGCAGCTTGGGAGAGCAGCTTGGGCAGTACTTC. This encodes CASSLGEQLGQYF. V is TRBV5-1 and J is TRBJ2-7; D uncertain. CDR3 length: 13 amino acids. Germline loops: CDR1 SGHRS, CDR2 YFSETQ. Trimming pared 0 bases from V and 9 bases from J, leaving 13 bases between.

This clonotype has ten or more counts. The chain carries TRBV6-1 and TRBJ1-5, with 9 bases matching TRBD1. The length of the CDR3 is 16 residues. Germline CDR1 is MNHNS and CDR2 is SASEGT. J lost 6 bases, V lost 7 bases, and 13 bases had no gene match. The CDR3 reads CASTLKPGQGGQPQHF. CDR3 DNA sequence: TGTGCCAGCACCCTAAAGCCGGGACAGGGTGGTCAGCCCCAGCATTTT.

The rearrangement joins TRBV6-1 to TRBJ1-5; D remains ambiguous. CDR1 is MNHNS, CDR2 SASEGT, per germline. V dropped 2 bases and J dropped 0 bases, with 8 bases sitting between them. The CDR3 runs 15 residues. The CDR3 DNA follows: TGTGCCAGCAGTGAACAGGTCAATAGCAATCAGCCCCAGCATTTT. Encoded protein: CASSEQVNSNQPQHF.

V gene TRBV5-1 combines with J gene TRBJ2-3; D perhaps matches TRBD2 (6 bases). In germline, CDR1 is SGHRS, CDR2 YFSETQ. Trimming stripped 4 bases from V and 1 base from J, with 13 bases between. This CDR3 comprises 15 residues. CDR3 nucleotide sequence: TGCGCCAGCAGCCCTCGCGAGCGGGGCACAGATACGCAGTATTTT. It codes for CASSPRERGTDTQYF.

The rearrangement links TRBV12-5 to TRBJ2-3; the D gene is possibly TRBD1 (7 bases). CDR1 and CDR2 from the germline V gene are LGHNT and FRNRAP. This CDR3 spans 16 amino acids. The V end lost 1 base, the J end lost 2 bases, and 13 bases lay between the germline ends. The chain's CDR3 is CASGLAAGGITDTQYF. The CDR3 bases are TGTGCTAGTGGTTTGGCCGCAGGGGGGATCACAGATACGCAGTATTTT. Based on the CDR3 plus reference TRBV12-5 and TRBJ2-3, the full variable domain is DARVTQTPRHKVTEMGQEVTMRCQPILGHNTVFWYRQTMMQGLELLAYFRNRAPLDDSGMPKDRFSAEMPDATLATLKIQPSEPRDSAVYFCASGLAAGGITDTQYFGPGTRLTVL.

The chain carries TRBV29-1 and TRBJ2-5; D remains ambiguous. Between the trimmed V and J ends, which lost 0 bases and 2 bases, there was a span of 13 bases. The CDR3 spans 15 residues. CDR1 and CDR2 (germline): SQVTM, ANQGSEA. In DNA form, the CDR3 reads TGCAGCGTTGAAGATACGGCCAGGAAGCAAGAGACCCAGTACTTC. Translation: CSVEDTARKQETQYF.

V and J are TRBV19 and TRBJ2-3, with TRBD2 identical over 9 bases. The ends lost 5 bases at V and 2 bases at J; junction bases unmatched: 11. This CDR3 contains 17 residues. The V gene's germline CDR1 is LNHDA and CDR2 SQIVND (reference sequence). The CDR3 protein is CASSYYGTSRNTDTQYF. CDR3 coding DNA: TGTGCCAGTAGTTACTACGGGACTAGCCGGAACACAGATACGCAGTATTTT.

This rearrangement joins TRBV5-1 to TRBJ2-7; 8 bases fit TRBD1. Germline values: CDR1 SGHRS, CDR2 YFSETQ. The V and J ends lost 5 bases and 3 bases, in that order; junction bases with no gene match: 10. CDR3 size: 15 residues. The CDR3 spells CASSLPGTGYYEQYF. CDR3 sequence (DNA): TGCGCCAGCAGTCTTCCCGGGACAGGCTACTACGAGCAGTACTTC. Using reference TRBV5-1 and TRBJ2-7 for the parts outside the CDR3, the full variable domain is KAGVTQTPRYLIKTRGQQVTLSCSPISGHRSVSWYQQTPGQGLQFLFEYFSETQRNKGNFPGRFSGRQFSNSRSEMNVSTLELGDSALYLCASSLPGTGYYEQYFGPGTRLTVT.

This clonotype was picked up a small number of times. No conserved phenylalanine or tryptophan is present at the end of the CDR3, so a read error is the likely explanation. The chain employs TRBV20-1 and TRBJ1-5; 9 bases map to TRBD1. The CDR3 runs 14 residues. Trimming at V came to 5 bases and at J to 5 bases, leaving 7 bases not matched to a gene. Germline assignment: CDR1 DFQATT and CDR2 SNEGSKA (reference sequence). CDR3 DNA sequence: TGCAGTGCTTTACAGGGGGCTTCCTATCAGCCCCAGCATCTT. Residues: CSALQGASYQPQHL.

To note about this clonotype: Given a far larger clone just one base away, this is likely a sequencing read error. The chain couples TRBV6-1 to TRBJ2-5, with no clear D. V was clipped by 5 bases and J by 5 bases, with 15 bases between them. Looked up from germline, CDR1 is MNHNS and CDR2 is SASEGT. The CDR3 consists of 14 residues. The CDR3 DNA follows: TGTGCCAGCAGTATCAATCACGGACGGGAGACCCAGTACTTC. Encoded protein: CASSINHGRETQYF.

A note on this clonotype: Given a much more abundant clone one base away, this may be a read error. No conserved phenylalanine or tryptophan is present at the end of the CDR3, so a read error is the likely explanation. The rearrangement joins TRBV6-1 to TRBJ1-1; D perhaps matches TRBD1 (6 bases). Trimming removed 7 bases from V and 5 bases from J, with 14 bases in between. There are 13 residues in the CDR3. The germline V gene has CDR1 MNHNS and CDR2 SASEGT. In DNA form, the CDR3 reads TGTGCCAGCATGCAGGGGTGGGGAACTGAAGCTTTCCTT. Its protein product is CASMQGWGTEAFL.

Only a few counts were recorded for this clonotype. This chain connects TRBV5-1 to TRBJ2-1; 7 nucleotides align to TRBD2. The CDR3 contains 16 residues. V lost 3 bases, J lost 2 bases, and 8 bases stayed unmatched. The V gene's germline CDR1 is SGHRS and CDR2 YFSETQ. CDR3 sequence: CASSSLTGGPYNEQFF. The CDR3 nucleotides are TGCGCCAGCAGCTCCCTTACGGGAGGCCCCTACAATGAGCAGTTCTTC.

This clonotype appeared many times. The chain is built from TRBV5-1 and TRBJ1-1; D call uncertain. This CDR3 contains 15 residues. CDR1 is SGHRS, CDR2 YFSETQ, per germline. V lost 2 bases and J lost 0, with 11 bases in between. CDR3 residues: CASSFEGLMNTEAFF. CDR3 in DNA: TGCGCCAGCAGCTTTGAGGGCCTCATGAACACTGAAGCTTTCTTT. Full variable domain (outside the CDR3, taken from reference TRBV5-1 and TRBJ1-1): KAGVTQTPRYLIKTRGQQVTLSCSPISGHRSVSWYQQTPGQGLQFLFEYFSETQRNKGNFPGRFSGRQFSNSRSEMNVSTLELGDSALYLCASSFEGLMNTEAFFGQGTRLTVV.

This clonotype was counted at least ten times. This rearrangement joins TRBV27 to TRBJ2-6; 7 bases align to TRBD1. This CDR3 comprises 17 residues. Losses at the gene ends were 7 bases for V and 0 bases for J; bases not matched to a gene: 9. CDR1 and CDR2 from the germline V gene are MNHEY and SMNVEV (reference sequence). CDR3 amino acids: CASTTRGTASGANVLTF. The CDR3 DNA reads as TGTGCCAGCACCACCCGAGGGACAGCCTCTGGGGCCAACGTCCTGACTTTC.

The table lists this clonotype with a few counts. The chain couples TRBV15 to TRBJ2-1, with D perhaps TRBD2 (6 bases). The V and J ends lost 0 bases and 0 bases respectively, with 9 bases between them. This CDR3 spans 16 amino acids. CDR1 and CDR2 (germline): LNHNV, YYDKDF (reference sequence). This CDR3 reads CATSREAGRSYNEQFF. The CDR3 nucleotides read TGTGCCACCAGCAGAGAGGCGGGACGCTCCTACAATGAGCAGTTCTTC. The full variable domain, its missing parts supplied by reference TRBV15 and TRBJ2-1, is DAMVIQNPRYQVTQFGKPVTLSCSQTLNHNVMYWYQQKSSQAPKLLFHYYDKDFNNEADTPDNFQSRRPNTSFCFLDIRSPGLGDTAMYLCATSREAGRSYNEQFFGPGTRLTVL.

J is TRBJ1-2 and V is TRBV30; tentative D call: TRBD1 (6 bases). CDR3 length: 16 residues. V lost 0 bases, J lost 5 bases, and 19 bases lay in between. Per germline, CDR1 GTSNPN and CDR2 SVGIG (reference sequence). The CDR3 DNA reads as TGTGCCTGGAGTGTACAAGGGACATCCTTGGGGTATGGCTACACCTTC. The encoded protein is CAWSVQGTSLGYGYTF.

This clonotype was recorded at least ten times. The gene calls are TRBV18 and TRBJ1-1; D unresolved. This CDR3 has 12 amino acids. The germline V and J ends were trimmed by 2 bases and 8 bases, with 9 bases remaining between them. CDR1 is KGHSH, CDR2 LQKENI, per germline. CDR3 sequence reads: CASSPKNQEAFF. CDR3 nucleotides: TGTGCCAGCTCACCAAAAAACCAGGAAGCTTTCTTT.

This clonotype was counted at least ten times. The CDR3 loop is CASSPRNGEQYF. The CDR3 nucleotides read TGTGCCAGCAGTCCAAGAAACGGGGAGCAGTACTTC. The chain employs TRBV12-3 or TRBV12-4 and TRBJ2-7, with no clear D. The V end was cut by 5 bases, the J end by 7 bases, with 12 bases between. The CDR3 consists of 12 residues.

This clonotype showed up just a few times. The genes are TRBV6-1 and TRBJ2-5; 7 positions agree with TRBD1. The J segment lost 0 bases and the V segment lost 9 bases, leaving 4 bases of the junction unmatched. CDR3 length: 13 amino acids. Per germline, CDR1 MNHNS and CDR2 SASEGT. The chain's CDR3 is CASQDRYQETQYF. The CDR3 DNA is TGTGCCAGTCAGGACAGGTACCAAGAGACCCAGTACTTC.